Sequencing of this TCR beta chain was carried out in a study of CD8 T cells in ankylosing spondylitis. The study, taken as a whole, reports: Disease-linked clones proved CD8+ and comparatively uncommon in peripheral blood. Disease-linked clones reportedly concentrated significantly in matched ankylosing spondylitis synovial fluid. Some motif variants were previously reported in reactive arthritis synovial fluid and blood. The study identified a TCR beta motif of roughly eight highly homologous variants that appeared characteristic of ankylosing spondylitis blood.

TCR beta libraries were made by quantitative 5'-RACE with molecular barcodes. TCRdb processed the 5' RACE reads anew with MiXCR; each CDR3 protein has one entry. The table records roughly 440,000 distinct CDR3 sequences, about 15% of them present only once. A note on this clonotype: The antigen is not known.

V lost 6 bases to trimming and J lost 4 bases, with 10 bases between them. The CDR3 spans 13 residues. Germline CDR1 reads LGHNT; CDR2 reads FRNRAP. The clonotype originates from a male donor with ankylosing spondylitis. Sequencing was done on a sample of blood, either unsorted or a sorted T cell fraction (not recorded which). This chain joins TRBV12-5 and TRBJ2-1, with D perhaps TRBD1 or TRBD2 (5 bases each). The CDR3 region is CASGAWGYNEQFF. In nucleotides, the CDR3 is TGTGCTAGTGGAGCTTGGGGGTACAATGAGCAGTTCTTC. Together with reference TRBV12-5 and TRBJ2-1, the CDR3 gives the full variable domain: DARVTQTPRHKVTEMGQEVTMRCQPILGHNTVFWYRQTMMQGLELLAYFRNRAPLDDSGMPKDRFSAEMPDATLATLKIQPSEPRDSAVYFCASGAWGYNEQFFGPGTRLTVL.